A selection of T cell receptor beta chains follows, all from one sample in a study of beta chain features in type 1 diabetes. Method: immunoSEQ multiplex PCR; TCRdb's copy keeps in-frame clones and lacks some. The repertoire holds roughly 610,000 clones, 15% to 19% seen once, with roughly 0.098% in the top ten. The source material was naive CD4+ T cells from blood. These receptors originate from a man aged 18 to 29 in good health. The CDR3 runs from the conserved cysteine through the conserved F or W. Fields, in order: clone size, V gene, J gene, D gene, CDR3 DNA, CDR3 protein. A D gene is named only where the DNA matches it firmly. Expanded clones get a size class; other rows say once, few or many, or leave the size out.

clone_size: -
v_call: TRBV6-5
j_call: TRBJ2-5
d_call: -
cdr3_nt: TGTGCCAGCAGTTACCATCAGGCCCGCCAAGAGACCCAGTACTTC
cdr3_aa: CASSYHQARQETQYF

clone_size: few
v_call: TRBV9
j_call: TRBJ2-5
d_call: -
cdr3_nt: TGTGCCAGCAGCCCGAAGGGCAGGGGTCAAGAGACCCAGTACTTC
cdr3_aa: CASSPKGRGQETQYF

clone_size: few
v_call: TRBV29-1
j_call: TRBJ1-1
d_call: -
cdr3_nt: TGCAGCGTTAGCGCTGAACCCATGAACACTGAAGCTTTCTTT
cdr3_aa: CSVSAEPMNTEAFF

clone_size: few
v_call: TRBV7-9
j_call: TRBJ1-5
d_call: -
cdr3_nt: TGTGCCAGCAGCCCAGGAGGCGGAAGGAGCAATCAGCCCCAGCATTTT
cdr3_aa: CASSPGGGRSNQPQHF

clone_size: few
v_call: TRBV5-1
j_call: TRBJ2-6
d_call: -
cdr3_nt: TGCGCCAGCAGCTTGGGCAGCCTCTCTGGGGCCAACGTCCTGACTTTC
cdr3_aa: CASSLGSLSGANVLTF

clone_size: -
v_call: TRBV9
j_call: TRBJ2-1
d_call: TRBD2
cdr3_nt: TGTGCCAGCAGCGTAGCGCCCCCGACTAGCGGGAGGGCCGGGGAGCAGTTCTTC
cdr3_aa: CASSVAPPTSGRAGEQFF

clone_size: -
v_call: TRBV7-2
j_call: TRBJ1-1
d_call: -
cdr3_nt: TGTGCCAGCAGATCCCTCTATACGCTTGCGCGGTTGAACACTGAAGCTTTCTTT
cdr3_aa: CASRSLYTLARLNTEAFF

clone_size: -
v_call: TRBV4-1
j_call: TRBJ1-1
d_call: TRBD1
cdr3_nt: TGCGCCAGCAGCCAATTTGGGACAGGGAACACTGAAGCTTTCTTT
cdr3_aa: CASSQFGTGNTEAFF

clone_size: -
v_call: TRBV15
j_call: TRBJ2-1
d_call: -
cdr3_nt: TGTGCCACCAGCAGAGATCGGTTGGCCTCTAGCACCAATGAGCAGTTCTTC
cdr3_aa: CATSRDRLASSTNEQFF

clone_size: -
v_call: TRBV5-4
j_call: TRBJ2-3
d_call: -
cdr3_nt: TGTGCCAGCAGCTCCGGTGGTGTCCCCGCAGATACGCAGTATTTT
cdr3_aa: CASSSGGVPADTQYF

clone_size: -
v_call: TRBV2
j_call: TRBJ1-1
d_call: -
cdr3_nt: TGTGCCAGCAGTGCTAGGGCAGGGCGGGCTACGAACACTGAAGCTTTCTTT
cdr3_aa: CASSARAGRATNTEAFF

clone_size: once
v_call: TRBV7-3
j_call: TRBJ2-2
d_call: -
cdr3_nt: TGTGCCAGCAGCGACACGAGGGACACCGGGGAGCTGTTTTTT
cdr3_aa: CASSDTRDTGELFF

clone_size: few
v_call: TRBV29-1
j_call: TRBJ2-3
d_call: -
cdr3_nt: TGCAGCGTTGGGGCCAACACAGATACGCAGTATTTT
cdr3_aa: CSVGANTDTQYF

clone_size: once
v_call: TRBV19
j_call: TRBJ2-5
d_call: -
cdr3_nt: TGTGCCAGTAGTAGTCAGAAGGGAGTAGGGACCCAGTACTTC
cdr3_aa: CASSSQKGVGTQYF

clone_size: -
v_call: TRBV7-9
j_call: TRBJ2-1
d_call: -
cdr3_nt: TGTGCCAGCAGCGTGTTCGTCTCGTACAATGAGCAGTTCTTC
cdr3_aa: CASSVFVSYNEQFF

clone_size: few
v_call: TRBV18
j_call: TRBJ2-2
d_call: -
cdr3_nt: TGTGCCAGCTCACCTCGACTGGGTAACACCGGGGAGCTGTTTTTT
cdr3_aa: CASSPRLGNTGELFF

clone_size: -
v_call: TRBV5-6
j_call: TRBJ2-7
d_call: -
cdr3_nt: TGTGCCAGCAGCTCCCCGTCACGCGCTACCTACGAGCAGTACTTC
cdr3_aa: CASSSPSRATYEQYF

clone_size: -
v_call: TRBV18
j_call: TRBJ1-1
d_call: TRBD1
cdr3_nt: TGTGCCAGCTCACCGCGACAGGGGATCACTGAAGCTTTCTTT
cdr3_aa: CASSPRQGITEAFF

clone_size: -
v_call: TRBV7-9
j_call: TRBJ2-2
d_call: TRBD1
cdr3_nt: TGTGCCAACATGGACAGGAACGCCGGGGAGCTGTTTTTT
cdr3_aa: CANMDRNAGELFF

clone_size: -
v_call: TRBV29-1
j_call: TRBJ1-4
d_call: TRBD1
cdr3_nt: TGCAGCGTTGAAACCCGGACAGGCGGGGACGAAAAACTGTTTTTT
cdr3_aa: CSVETRTGGDEKLFF

clone_size: -
v_call: TRBV7-9
j_call: TRBJ1-5
d_call: -
cdr3_nt: TGTGCCAGCAGCGGCAGGGGAGGTGGCAATCAGCCCCAGCATTTT
cdr3_aa: CASSGRGGGNQPQHF

clone_size: -
v_call: TRBV5-1
j_call: TRBJ2-1
d_call: -
cdr3_nt: TGCGCCAGCAGCTTGGCCAGGGGGGATGAGCAGTTCTTC
cdr3_aa: CASSLARGDEQFF

clone_size: -
v_call: TRBV6-1
j_call: TRBJ2-5
d_call: -
cdr3_nt: TGTGCCAGCAGATGGCGACAAGAGACCCAGTACTTC
cdr3_aa: CASRWRQETQYF

clone_size: -
v_call: TRBV28
j_call: TRBJ1-5
d_call: -
cdr3_nt: TGTGCCAGCAGTTTATGGTCTGGAGGAAAGCAGCCCCAGCATTTT
cdr3_aa: CASSLWSGGKQPQHF

clone_size: -
v_call: TRBV18
j_call: TRBJ1-5
d_call: -
cdr3_nt: TGTGCCAGCTCACCCGGAGTGAATCAGCCCCAGCATTTT
cdr3_aa: CASSPGVNQPQHF

clone_size: -
v_call: TRBV6-1
j_call: TRBJ2-2
d_call: TRBD1
cdr3_nt: TGTGCCAGCACCTCCGGGACAGCTCGAACCGGGGAGCTGTTTTTT
cdr3_aa: CASTSGTARTGELFF

clone_size: -
v_call: TRBV27
j_call: TRBJ2-1
d_call: TRBD1
cdr3_nt: TGTGCCAGCAGTTCGTGGGACAGGGGATACAATGAGCAGTTCTTC
cdr3_aa: CASSSWDRGYNEQFF

clone_size: -
v_call: TRBV18
j_call: TRBJ2-6
d_call: -
cdr3_nt: TGTGCCAGCTCACCATTACAGGGAATGTTGGCGCCCAGCTCTGGGGCCAACGTCCTGACTTTC
cdr3_aa: CASSPLQGMLAPSSGANVLTF

clone_size: few
v_call: TRBV29-1
j_call: TRBJ1-5
d_call: TRBD1
cdr3_nt: TGCAGCGTTGGACAGGGGGTCAATCAGCCCCAGCATTTT
cdr3_aa: CSVGQGVNQPQHF

clone_size: -
v_call: TRBV7-2
j_call: TRBJ2-6
d_call: -
cdr3_nt: TGTGCCAGCAGCTTAGCCTTATCCCGTGCGAAGACTTTC
cdr3_aa: CASSLALSRAKTF

clone_size: few
v_call: TRBV5-4
j_call: TRBJ1-4
d_call: -
cdr3_nt: TGTGCCAGCAGCTTGGGGGAAGGGAGACGTGAAAAACTGTTTTTT
cdr3_aa: CASSLGEGRREKLFF

clone_size: -
v_call: TRBV28
j_call: TRBJ2-5
d_call: -
cdr3_nt: TGTGCCAGCAGTCCCGCTGGGGGGAAAGAGACCCAGTACTTC
cdr3_aa: CASSPAGGKETQYF

clone_size: -
v_call: TRBV20-1
j_call: TRBJ1-2
d_call: -
cdr3_nt: TGCAGCGTGAGGGCCTATGGCTACACCTTC
cdr3_aa: CSVRAYGYTF

clone_size: -
v_call: TRBV6-5
j_call: TRBJ2-5
d_call: -
cdr3_nt: TGTGCCAGCAGTTGGGGTTCGGAGACCCAGTACTTC
cdr3_aa: CASSWGSETQYF

clone_size: few
v_call: TRBV6-7
j_call: TRBJ1-5
d_call: -
cdr3_nt: TGTGCCAGGAAAAGCCGGGCCTGGGGCAATCAGCCCCAGCATTTT
cdr3_aa: CARKSRAWGNQPQHF

clone_size: -
v_call: TRBV13
j_call: TRBJ2-3
d_call: TRBD2
cdr3_nt: TGTGCCAGCAGGCGGACTAGCGGGGGCCTGAGCACAGATACGCAGTATTTT
cdr3_aa: CASRRTSGGLSTDTQYF

clone_size: few
v_call: TRBV9
j_call: TRBJ2-7
d_call: TRBD2
cdr3_nt: TGTGCCAGCAGCGTAGCGGGAGGGACTACCTACGAGCAGTACTTC
cdr3_aa: CASSVAGGTTYEQYF

clone_size: -
v_call: TRBV11-3
j_call: TRBJ2-7
d_call: -
cdr3_nt: TGTGCCAGCAGCTCCGGGAACCGCTACGAGCAGTACTTC
cdr3_aa: CASSSGNRYEQYF

clone_size: few
v_call: TRBV18
j_call: TRBJ2-2
d_call: -
cdr3_nt: TGTGCCAGCTCACTAGCAGGGACGAACACCGGGGAGCTGTTTTTT
cdr3_aa: CASSLAGTNTGELFF

clone_size: few
v_call: TRBV30
j_call: TRBJ2-4
d_call: -
cdr3_nt: TGTGCCTGGAGTGTAGCACGGCAAGGGGATTTAGCCAAAAACATTCAGTACTTC
cdr3_aa: CAWSVARQGDLAKNIQYF

clone_size: few
v_call: TRBV9
j_call: TRBJ2-5
d_call: -
cdr3_nt: TGTGCCAGCAGCGTAGCCCAAGAGACCCAGTACTTC
cdr3_aa: CASSVAQETQYF

clone_size: -
v_call: TRBV5-1
j_call: TRBJ2-5
d_call: TRBD2
cdr3_nt: TGCGCCAGCAGCTACCGACTAGCGGTTGAAGAGACCCAGTACTTC
cdr3_aa: CASSYRLAVEETQYF